This T cell receptor (beta chain) appears in the sequencing data of a study of identical twins (dated by TCRdb to about 2016). At the level of the whole study: To test whether fetal clonotypes persist, the study used deep sequencing on TCR alpha and beta repertoires from monozygotic twins, unrelated adults of various ages, and cord blood. To rule out contamination, the twin experiments were replicated at different times with different library preparation protocols. Broader findings and caveats from the paper: Because the same donors could not be followed over many years, the conclusions relied on cross-sectional statistical analysis. Compared with coincidental sharing between unrelated individuals, out-of-frame TCR alpha sequences shared between twins had an excess of sequences with low generation probability. In beta out-of-frame sequences, excess twin sharing was weaker, because having fewer shared sequences lowered the signal-to-noise ratio. Invariant T cells such as MAIT and iNKT could partly confound zero-insertion analyses, though diverse VJ usage argued against this for most clonotypes. Recombination models systematically underestimated out-of-frame TCR alpha sharing in monozygotic twins but agreed with sharing between unrelated individuals. Fewer insertions were carried by abundant cord blood beta clonotypes; a weaker similar trend was observed in young adult naive repertoires, while no such trend was observed in memory repertoires.

The CDR3 goes from the cysteine to the phenylalanine over 17 residues. Only the CDR3 DNA is retained, 51 bases long and in frame from the first base. The junction carries 22 bases between V and J, which are trimmed by 3 bases and 5 bases respectively. CDR1 and CDR2 (DFQATT, SNEGSKA) derive from the germline V gene (reference sequence). Only healthy Caucasian donors were included. The researchers also sequenced three unrelated adults who were not twins: a male aged 18 to 30, a male aged 50 to 60, and a female aged 50 to 60. Miltenyi CD45RO+ enrichment and human naive T-cell isolation kits were used to isolate memory (CD45RO+) and naive T cells from PBMC. This clonotype has a count of ten or more. The specificity of this receptor is unknown. The sample holds no much larger clone one base away, and base qualities are not on file. The receptor library was made with 5' RACE. The instrument was an Illumina HiSeq 2000. A universal primer binding site was added through template switching, and the final cDNA carried a unique molecular identifier so that TCR cDNA molecules could be counted accurately. First-strand cDNA for TCR alpha and beta chains was synthesized from specific primers in the conserved constant-segment region. To control for contamination, every cDNA library carried two barcodes: a SMART-Mk sample barcode plus Illumina barcodes. TruSeq adapter sequences and Illumina sample barcodes were added in two successive PCR steps. Sequencing of the TCR alpha and beta cDNA libraries was done on the Illumina HiSeq platform using custom primers. The paper's data handling went like this. Unique molecular identifiers were extracted from raw reads with MiGEC, and CDR3 positions were determined with MiXCR. Recombination models were inferred per individual with the repgenHMM and IGoR tools using an EM algorithm. The analysis of shared clonotypes was done with the tcR package in R, with sharing normalized by the product of cloneset sizes. To study raw recombination free of thymic and clonal selection effects, out-of-frame nonproductive sequences were analyzed. TCRdb took the public reads, trimmed them with fastp at Q25, ran MiXCR for clone calling and kept in-frame beta chains. CDR3 protein sequences are deduplicated, and each keeps its most common genes and DNA. The V and J calls follow TCRdb's processing rather than the paper's. Counted in this sample were 350,000 to 500,000 distinct CDR3 sequences; around 20% of them appeared once. The leading ten clones occupy roughly 12% of the sample.

The sample consisted of naive T cells sorted from blood. The cell subset or site label corresponds to: cells isolated with a human naive T-cell isolation kit. The sequence links TRBV20-1 to TRBJ2-2; matching of 7 bases hints at TRBD2 as the D gene. This receptor was taken from a man aged 50 to 59 in good health. The CDR3 has the sequence CSASGLGGGKRTGELFF. The DNA is TGCAGTGCTAGTGGTTTAGGCGGGGGCAAACGGACCGGGGAGCTGTTTTTT.